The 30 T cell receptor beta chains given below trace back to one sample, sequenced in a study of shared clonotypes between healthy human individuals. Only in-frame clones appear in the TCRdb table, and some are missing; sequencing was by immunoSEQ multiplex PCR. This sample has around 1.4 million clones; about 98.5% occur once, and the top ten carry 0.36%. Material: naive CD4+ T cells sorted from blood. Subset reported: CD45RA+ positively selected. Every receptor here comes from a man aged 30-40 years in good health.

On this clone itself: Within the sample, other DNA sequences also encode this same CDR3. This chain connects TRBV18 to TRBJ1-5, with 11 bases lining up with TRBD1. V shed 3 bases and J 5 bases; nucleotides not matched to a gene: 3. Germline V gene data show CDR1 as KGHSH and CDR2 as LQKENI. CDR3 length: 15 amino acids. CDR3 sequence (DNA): TGTGCCAGCTCACCTTGGACAGGGGGCGATCAGCCCCAGCATTTT. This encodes CASSPWTGGDQPQHF.

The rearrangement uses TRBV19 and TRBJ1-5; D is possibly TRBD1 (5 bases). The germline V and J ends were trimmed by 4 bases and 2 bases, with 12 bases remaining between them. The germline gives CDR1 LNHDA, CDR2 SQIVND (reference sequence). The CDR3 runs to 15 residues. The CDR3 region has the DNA TGTGCCAGTAGTACCGTATTGGGGGGCAATCAGCCCCAGCATTTT. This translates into CASSTVLGGNQPQHF.

The CDR3 DNA follows: TGTGCCAGCAGCTACAGGAGCTCCTACAATGAGCAGTTCTTC. Residues: CASSYRSSYNEQFF. The chain links TRBV11-2 to TRBJ2-1; TRBD1 might be the D (5 bases). The CDR3 contains 14 residues. The germline CDR1 and CDR2 sequences are SGHAT and FQNNGV. The germline V and J ends were trimmed by 4 bases and 0 bases, with 7 bases remaining between them.

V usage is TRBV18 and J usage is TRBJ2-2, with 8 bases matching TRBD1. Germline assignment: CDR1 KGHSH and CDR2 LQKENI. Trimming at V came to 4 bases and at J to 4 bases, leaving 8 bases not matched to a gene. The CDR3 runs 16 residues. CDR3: CASSQIGQGGTGELFF. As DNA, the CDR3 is TGTGCCAGCTCACAGATAGGACAGGGCGGCACCGGGGAGCTGTTTTTT.

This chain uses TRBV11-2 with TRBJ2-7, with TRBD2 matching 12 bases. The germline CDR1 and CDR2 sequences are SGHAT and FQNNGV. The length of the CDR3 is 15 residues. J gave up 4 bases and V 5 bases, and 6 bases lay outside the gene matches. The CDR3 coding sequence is TGTGCCAGCAGCCAGGGACTAGCGGGCCTTTACGAGCAGTACTTC. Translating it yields CASSQGLAGLYEQYF.

CDR3 sequence (DNA): TGTGCCTGGAGTGTACGGTGGACATCGGTGAAAATCAGGGATAGGTACGAGCAGTACTTC. Translating it yields CAWSVRWTSVKIRDRYEQYF. This chain connects TRBV30 to TRBJ2-7; the D gene is possibly TRBD1 (5 bases). Germline V lookup: CDR1 GTSNPN, CDR2 SVGIG (reference sequence). V dropped 0 bases and J dropped 4 bases, with 31 bases sitting between them. This CDR3 has 20 residues.

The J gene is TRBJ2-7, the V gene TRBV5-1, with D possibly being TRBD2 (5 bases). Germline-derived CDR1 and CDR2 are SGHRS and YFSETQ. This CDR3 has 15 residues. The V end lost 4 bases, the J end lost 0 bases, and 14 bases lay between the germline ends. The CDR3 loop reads CASSKDSASSYEQYF. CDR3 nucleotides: TGCGCCAGCAGCAAGGACTCCGCGAGCTCCTACGAGCAGTACTTC.

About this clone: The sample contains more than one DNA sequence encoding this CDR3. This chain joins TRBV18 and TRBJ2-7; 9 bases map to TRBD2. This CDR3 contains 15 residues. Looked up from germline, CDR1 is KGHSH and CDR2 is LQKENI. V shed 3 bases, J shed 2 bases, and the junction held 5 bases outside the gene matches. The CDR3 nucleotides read TGTGCCAGCTCACCGCGTAGCGGGAGTACCTACGAGCAGTACTTC. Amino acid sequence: CASSPRSGSTYEQYF.

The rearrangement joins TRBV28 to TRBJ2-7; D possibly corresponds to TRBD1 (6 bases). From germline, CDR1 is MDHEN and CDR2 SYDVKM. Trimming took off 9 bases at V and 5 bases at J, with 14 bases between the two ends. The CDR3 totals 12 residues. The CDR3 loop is CASQTGLHEQYF. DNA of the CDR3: TGTGCCAGTCAAACAGGGTTGCACGAGCAGTACTTC.

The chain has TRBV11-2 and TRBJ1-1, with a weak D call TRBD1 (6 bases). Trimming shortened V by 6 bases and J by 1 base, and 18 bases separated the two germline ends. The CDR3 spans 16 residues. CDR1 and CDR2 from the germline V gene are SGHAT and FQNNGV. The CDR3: CASRHSPGAANTEAFF. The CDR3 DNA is TGTGCCAGCAGACACAGCCCGGGGGCGGCGAACACTGAAGCTTTCTTT.

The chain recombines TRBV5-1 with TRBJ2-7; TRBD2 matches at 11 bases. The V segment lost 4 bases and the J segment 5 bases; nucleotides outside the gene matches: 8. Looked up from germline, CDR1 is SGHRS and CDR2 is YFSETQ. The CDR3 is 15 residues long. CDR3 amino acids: CASSLIAGGYNEQYF. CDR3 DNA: TGCGCCAGCAGCCTCATAGCGGGAGGGTACAACGAGCAGTACTTC.

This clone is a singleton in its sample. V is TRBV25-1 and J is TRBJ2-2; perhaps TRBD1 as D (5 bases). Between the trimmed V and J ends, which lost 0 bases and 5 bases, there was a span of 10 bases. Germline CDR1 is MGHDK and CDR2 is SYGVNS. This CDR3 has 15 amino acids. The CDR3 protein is CASSEYPGSTGELFF. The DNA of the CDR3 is TGTGCCAGCAGTGAATATCCAGGGTCGACCGGGGAGCTGTTTTTT. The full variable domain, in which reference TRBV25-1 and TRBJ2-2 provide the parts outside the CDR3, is EADIYQTPRYLVIGTGKKITLECSQTMGHDKMYWYQQDPGMELHLIHYSYGVNSTEKGDLSSESTVSRIRTEHFPLTLESARPSHTSQYLCASSEYPGSTGELFFGEGSRLTVL.

The CDR3 loop reads CASSPAGTSWADTQYF. The CDR3 DNA reads TGTGCCAGCTCACCGGCCGGGACTAGTTGGGCAGATACGCAGTATTTT. The chain is built from TRBV18 and TRBJ2-3; 8 nucleotides agree with TRBD2. The CDR3 spans 16 residues. The ends lost 3 bases at V and 4 bases at J; junction bases unmatched: 9. Germline CDR1 is KGHSH and CDR2 is LQKENI.

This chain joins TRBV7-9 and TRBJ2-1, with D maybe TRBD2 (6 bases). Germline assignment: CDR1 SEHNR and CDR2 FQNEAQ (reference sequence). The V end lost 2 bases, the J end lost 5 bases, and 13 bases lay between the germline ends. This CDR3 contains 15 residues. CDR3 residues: CASSLRRAGDNEQFF. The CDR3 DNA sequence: TGTGCCAGCAGCTTACGGAGGGCGGGCGACAATGAGCAGTTCTTC.

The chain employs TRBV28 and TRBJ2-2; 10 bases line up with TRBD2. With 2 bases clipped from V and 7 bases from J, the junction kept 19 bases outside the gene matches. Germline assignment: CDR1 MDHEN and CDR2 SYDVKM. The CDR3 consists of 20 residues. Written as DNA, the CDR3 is TGTGCCAGCAGTTTACAGGCAGGCTCTGTCCTAGCGGGAGTAGTCGGGGAGCTGTTTTTT. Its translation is CASSLQAGSVLAGVVGELFF.

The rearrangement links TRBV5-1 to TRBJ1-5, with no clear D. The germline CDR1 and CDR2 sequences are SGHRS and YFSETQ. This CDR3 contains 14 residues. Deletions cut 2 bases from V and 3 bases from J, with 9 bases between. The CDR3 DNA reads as TGCGCCAGCAGCTTCGGAAAGAACAATCAGCCCCAGCATTTT. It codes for CASSFGKNNQPQHF.

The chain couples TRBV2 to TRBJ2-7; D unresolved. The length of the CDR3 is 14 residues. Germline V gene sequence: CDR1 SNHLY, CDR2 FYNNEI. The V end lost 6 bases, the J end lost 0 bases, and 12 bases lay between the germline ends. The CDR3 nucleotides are TGTGCCAGCAGGCACCCTTTTACCTCCTACGAGCAGTACTTC. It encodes CASRHPFTSYEQYF.

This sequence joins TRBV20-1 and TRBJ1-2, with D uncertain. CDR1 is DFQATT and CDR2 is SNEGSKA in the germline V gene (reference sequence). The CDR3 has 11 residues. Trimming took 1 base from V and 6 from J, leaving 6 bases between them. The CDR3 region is CSARGWHGYTF. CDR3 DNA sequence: TGCAGTGCTAGAGGTTGGCATGGCTACACCTTC.

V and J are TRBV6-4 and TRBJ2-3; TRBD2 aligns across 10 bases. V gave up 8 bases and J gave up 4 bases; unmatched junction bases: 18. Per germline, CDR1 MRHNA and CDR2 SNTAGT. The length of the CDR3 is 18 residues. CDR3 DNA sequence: TGTGCCAGCGCCCGCAGAGCGGGAGGGGACGGGATCTCAGATACGCAGTATTTT. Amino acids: CASARRAGGDGISDTQYF.

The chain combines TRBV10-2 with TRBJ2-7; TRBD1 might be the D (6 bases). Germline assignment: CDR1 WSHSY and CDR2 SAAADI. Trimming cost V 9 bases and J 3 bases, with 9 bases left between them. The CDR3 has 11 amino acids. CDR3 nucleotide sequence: TGCGCCAGTCGGACAGACTACGAGCAGTACTTC. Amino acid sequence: CASRTDYEQYF.

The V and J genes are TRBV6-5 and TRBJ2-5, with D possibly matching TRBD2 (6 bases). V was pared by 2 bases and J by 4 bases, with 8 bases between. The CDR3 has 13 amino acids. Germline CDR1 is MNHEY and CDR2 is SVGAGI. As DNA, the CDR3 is TGTGCCAGCAGTTACATCGGGGGAGAGACCCAGTACTTC. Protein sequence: CASSYIGGETQYF.

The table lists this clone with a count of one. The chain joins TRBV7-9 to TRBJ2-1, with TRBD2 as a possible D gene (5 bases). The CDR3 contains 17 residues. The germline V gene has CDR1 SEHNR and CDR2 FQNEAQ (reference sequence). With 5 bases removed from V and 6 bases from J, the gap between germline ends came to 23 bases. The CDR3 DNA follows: TGTGCCAGCAGCGTTCGGGTGACCCGCCAAGGGAGCAATGAGCAGTTCTTC. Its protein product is CASSVRVTRQGSNEQFF. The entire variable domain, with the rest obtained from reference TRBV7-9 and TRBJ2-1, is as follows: DTGVSQNPRHKITKRGQNVTFRCDPISEHNRLYWYRQTLGQGPEFLTYFQNEAQLEKSRLLSDRFSAERPKGSFSTLEIQRTEQGDSAMYLCASSVRVTRQGSNEQFFGPGTRLTVL.

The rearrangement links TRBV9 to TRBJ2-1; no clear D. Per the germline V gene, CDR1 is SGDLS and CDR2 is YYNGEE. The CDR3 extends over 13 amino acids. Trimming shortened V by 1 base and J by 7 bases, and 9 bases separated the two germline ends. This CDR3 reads CASSVRQRNEQFF. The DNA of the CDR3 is TGTGCCAGCAGCGTAAGGCAGAGGAATGAGCAGTTCTTC.

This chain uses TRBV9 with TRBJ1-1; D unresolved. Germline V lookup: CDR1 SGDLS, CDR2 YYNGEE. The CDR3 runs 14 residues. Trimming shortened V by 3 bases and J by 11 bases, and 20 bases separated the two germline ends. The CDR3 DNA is TGTGCCAGCAGCGCTCAGACGAGCCGAGGGAGTGCTTTCTTT. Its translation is CASSAQTSRGSAFF.

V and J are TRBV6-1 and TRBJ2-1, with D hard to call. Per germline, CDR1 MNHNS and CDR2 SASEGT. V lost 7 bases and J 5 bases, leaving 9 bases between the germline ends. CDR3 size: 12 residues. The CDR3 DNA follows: TGTGCCAGCACATTCTCGGACAATGAGCAGTTCTTC. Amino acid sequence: CASTFSDNEQFF.

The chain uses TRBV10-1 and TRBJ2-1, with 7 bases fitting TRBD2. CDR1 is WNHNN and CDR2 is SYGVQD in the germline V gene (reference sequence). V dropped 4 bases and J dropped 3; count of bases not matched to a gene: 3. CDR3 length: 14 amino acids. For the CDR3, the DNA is TGCGCCAGCAGTGGGGGGACTATCTACAATGAGCAGTTCTTC. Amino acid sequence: CASSGGTIYNEQFF.

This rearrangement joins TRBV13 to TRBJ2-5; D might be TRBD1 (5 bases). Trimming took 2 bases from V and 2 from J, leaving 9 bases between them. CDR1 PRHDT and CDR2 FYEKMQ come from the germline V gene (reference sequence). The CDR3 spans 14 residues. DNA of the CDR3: TGTGCCAGCAGCTTAATCAGGGTTCAAGAGACCCAGTACTTC. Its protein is CASSLIRVQETQYF.

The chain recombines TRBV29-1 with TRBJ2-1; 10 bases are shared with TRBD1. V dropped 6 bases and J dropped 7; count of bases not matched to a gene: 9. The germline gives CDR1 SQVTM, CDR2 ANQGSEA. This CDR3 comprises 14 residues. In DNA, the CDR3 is TGCAGCGTGAGCCGGGACAGGGGTAAGAATGAGCAGTTCTTC. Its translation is CSVSRDRGKNEQFF.

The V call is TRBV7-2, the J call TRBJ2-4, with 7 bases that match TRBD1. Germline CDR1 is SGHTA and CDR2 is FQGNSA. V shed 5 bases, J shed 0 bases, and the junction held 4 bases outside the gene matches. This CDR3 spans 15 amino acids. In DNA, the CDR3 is TGTGCCAGCAGCACAGGGGCCGTAGCCAAAAACATTCAGTACTTC. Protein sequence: CASSTGAVAKNIQYF.

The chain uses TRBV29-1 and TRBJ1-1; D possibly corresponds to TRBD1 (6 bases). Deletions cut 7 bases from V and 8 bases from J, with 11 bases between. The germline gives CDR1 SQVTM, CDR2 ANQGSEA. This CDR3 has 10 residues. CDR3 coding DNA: TGCAGCGCAACCGGGACAGAAGCTTTCTTT. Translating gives CSATGTEAFF.